This TCR beta chain was sequenced during a study of memory CD4+ T cells and cytomegalovirus serostatus. TCRdb's copy holds only in-frame clones and misses some; the assay was immunoSEQ multiplex PCR. This table has tens of thousands of clones, 82% appearing once. Single viable CD3+CD4+CD8-CD45RO+ cells were sorted as the memory CD4+ T cells. After thawing, CD4+ T cells were positively selected. CDR1 and CDR2 from the germline V gene are SGHKS and YYEKEE (reference sequence). The V gene lost 0 bases and the J gene lost 7 bases, with 14 bases spanning the gap. The CDR3 extends over 15 amino acids. This chain connects TRBV5-5 to TRBJ1-5; D not resolved. This receptor was obtained from an adult in good health and CMV-seronegative. The sequenced sample consisted of memory CD4+ T cells from blood. CDR3 nucleotides: TGTGCCAGCAGCTTGGTGGGATTCGTCGGGCAGCCCCAGCATTTT. Protein sequence: CASSLVGFVGQPQHF.